These 25 T cell receptor beta chains originate from one sample sequenced in a study of breast tumors, draining lymph nodes, adjacent tissues. Samples came from axillary lymph nodes draining the breast cancer. TCRdb processed the multiplex PCR reads anew with MiXCR; each CDR3 protein has one entry. Among around 110,000 distinct CDR3 sequences listed, approximately 28% were seen once. The sequencing sample was made of axillary lymph node tissue. The receptors originated from a female donor with breast cancer. Some clones in this sample may be carry-over from other donors' samples.

This clonotype was detected many times. V is TRBV27 and J is TRBJ2-1, with 7 bases matching TRBD2. Germline V gives CDR1 MNHEY, CDR2 SMNVEV (reference sequence). There are 15 residues in the CDR3. V trimming: 4 bases; J trimming: 9 bases; junction bases outside the gene matches: 12. The CDR3 loop is CASSWTSEGVSEQFF. The DNA for the CDR3 is TGTGCCAGCAGTTGGACTAGTGAGGGAGTTAGTGAGCAGTTCTTC.

This clonotype was counted at least ten times. The V gene is TRBV6-2 or TRBV6-3, the J gene TRBJ2-7, with 11 bases aligning to TRBD2. The junction had 6 bases not matched to a gene; V was cut back by 6 bases and J by 2 bases. This CDR3 region has 15 residues. From germline, CDR1 is MNHEY and CDR2 SVGEGT. The DNA of the CDR3 is TGTGCCAGCAGACGTGGACTAGCGGGTACCTACGAGCAGTACTTC. This sequence encodes CASRRGLAGTYEQYF.

Regarding this clonotype: The junction does not match germline at one end; this may be a read error. The V and J genes are TRBV7-9 and TRBJ1-4; D perhaps matches TRBD1 (5 bases). The CDR3 spans 13 residues. The germline V gene has CDR1 SEHNR and CDR2 FQNEAQ (reference sequence). CDR3: CASSPGQGENLFF. The CDR3 nucleotides read TGTGCCAGCAGCCCAGGACAAGGCGAAAATCTGTTTTTT.

This clonotype was recorded at least ten times. The chain recombines TRBV20-1 with TRBJ2-1, with TRBD2 identical over 12 bases. Germline loops: CDR1 DFQATT, CDR2 SNEGSKA (reference sequence). Germline trimming cut 4 bases from V and 6 bases from J; bases unmatched to any gene: 7. This CDR3 is 15 amino acids long. The CDR3 sequence is CSAMVGTSGSNEQFF. The CDR3 nucleotides are TGCAGTGCTATGGTGGGGACTAGCGGGTCCAATGAGCAGTTCTTC.

This clonotype was recorded at least ten times. The rearrangement joins TRBV7-3 to TRBJ2-1; 10 bases are a match to TRBD2. CDR3 size: 15 residues. Germline CDR1 is SGHTA and CDR2 is FQGTGA. V dropped 5 bases and J dropped 5; count of bases not matched to a gene: 6. CDR3 DNA sequence: TGTGCCAGCAGCCAGATAGCGGGGGGTAACAATGAGCAGTTCTTC. It encodes CASSQIAGGNNEQFF.

The genes are TRBV24-1 and TRBJ2-3; D is ambiguous. V dropped 2 bases and J dropped 11 bases, with 22 bases sitting between them. This CDR3 is built from 16 residues. Per germline, CDR1 KGHDR and CDR2 SFDVKD. CDR3 in DNA: TGTGCCACCAGTGATTCTCTCAACTTACTTGGTAATGAGCAGTATTTT. Encoded protein: CATSDSLNLLGNEQYF.

The chain employs TRBV20-1 and TRBJ1-4; possible D gene TRBD1, 5 bases. V was shortened by 3 bases and J by 4 bases, with 15 bases between the two germline ends. CDR1 and CDR2 from the germline V gene are DFQATT and SNEGSKA (reference sequence). The CDR3 is 15 residues long. The chain's CDR3 is CSARGSGGGNEKLFF. CDR3 sequence (DNA): TGCAGTGCTAGGGGTAGCGGGGGGGGTAATGAAAAACTGTTTTTT.

This clonotype occurred many times. The chain employs TRBV28 and TRBJ2-7, with 7 bases aligning to TRBD2. Per the germline V gene, CDR1 is MDHEN and CDR2 is SYDVKM. CDR3 length: 13 amino acids. V lost 5 bases to trimming and J lost 3 bases; unmatched junction nucleotides: 4. Written as DNA, the CDR3 is TGTGCCAGCAGTGGCGGACTAGACTACGAGCAGTACTTC. This translates into CASSGGLDYEQYF.

This clonotype was picked up one time. The germline gene is not matched at one end of the junction; a read error may be the cause. The chain joins TRBV6-6 to TRBJ1-5; D is unresolved. This CDR3 is built from 12 residues. Per the germline V gene, CDR1 is MNHNY and CDR2 is SVGAGI (reference sequence). The CDR3 sequence is CASSHPEQPQRF. CDR3 bases: TGTGCCAGCAGTCACCCGGAACAGCCCCAGCGTTTT.

Many counts were recorded for this clonotype. The chain uses TRBV5-4 and TRBJ1-4, with 8 bases that match TRBD1. The CDR3 totals 15 residues. Germline V gene data show CDR1 as SGHNT and CDR2 as YYREEE (reference sequence). V trimming: 4 bases; J trimming: 6 bases; junction bases outside the gene matches: 8. This chain's CDR3 is CASSLGGTGDEKLFF. CDR3 nucleotides: TGTGCCAGCAGCCTTGGCGGGACAGGAGATGAAAAACTGTTTTTT.

This clonotype was counted ten times or more. The chain combines TRBV6-6 with TRBJ1-5, with TRBD1 as a possible D gene (5 bases). The germline gives CDR1 MNHNY, CDR2 SVGAGI (reference sequence). With 2 bases removed from V and 1 base from J, the gap between germline ends came to 6 bases. This CDR3 has 14 residues. The CDR3 DNA reads TGTGCCAGCAGTTACGAGGGGAGCAATCAGCCCCAGCATTTT. Translated: CASSYEGSNQPQHF.

At least ten counts were recorded for this clonotype. This chain connects TRBV4-1 to TRBJ1-2; perhaps TRBD1 as D (6 bases). The ends were cut back, 2 bases at V and 2 bases at J, with 12 bases in the middle. Germline CDR1 reads MGHRA; CDR2 reads YSYEKL. The CDR3 consists of 15 residues. The CDR3 coding sequence is TGCGCCAGCAGCCAACTAATTACAGGGAACTATGGCTACACCTTC. Amino acids: CASSQLITGNYGYTF.

The table lists this clonotype with many counts. The genes are TRBV7-3 and TRBJ2-3; D might be TRBD1 (6 bases). The CDR3 has 17 amino acids. Trimming took 4 bases from V and 0 from J, leaving 17 bases between them. The germline V gene has CDR1 SGHTA and CDR2 FQGTGA. CDR3 residues: CASSCPTGNSSTDTQYF. CDR3 DNA sequence: TGTGCCAGCAGCTGCCCGACAGGCAATTCTAGCACAGATACGCAGTATTTT.

This clonotype came up a few times. With a much larger clone just one base away, this may be a read error. The chain employs TRBV6-2 or TRBV6-3 and TRBJ1-2; D unclear. Deletions cut 5 bases from V and 0 bases from J, with 10 bases between. Germline values: CDR1 MNHEY, CDR2 SVGEGT. CDR3 length: 14 residues. Here the CDR3 reads CASSPPVANYGYTF. The CDR3 nucleotides are TGTGCCAGCAGTCCCCCTGTCGCTAACTATGGCTACACCTTC.

This chain connects TRBV19 to TRBJ2-7; D is possibly TRBD2 (6 bases). The length of the CDR3 is 15 residues. The germline V and J ends were trimmed by 6 bases and 7 bases, with 22 bases remaining between them. Germline values: CDR1 LNHDA, CDR2 SQIVND (reference sequence). The CDR3 sequence: CASRNHQTAGREQYF. The CDR3 DNA reads as TGTGCCAGTAGGAACCACCAGACTGCGGGGAGGGAGCAGTACTTC.

Many counts were recorded for this clonotype. This chain joins TRBV20-1 and TRBJ2-1; D unresolved. CDR1 DFQATT and CDR2 SNEGSKA come from the germline V gene (reference sequence). The CDR3 is made up of 15 amino acids. V was pared by 0 bases and J by 0 bases, with 9 bases between. CDR3 sequence (DNA): TGCAGTGCTAGAGATCGAAGGAGCTCCTACAATGAGCAGTTCTTC. As protein: CSARDRRSSYNEQFF.

The sample holds many counts of this clonotype. The chain is built from TRBV19 and TRBJ2-3; D unresolved. This CDR3 comprises 11 residues. Looked up from germline, CDR1 is LNHDA and CDR2 is SQIVND (reference sequence). Trimming pared 3 bases from V and 6 bases from J, leaving 4 bases between. The CDR3: CASSIRDTQYF. The CDR3 DNA reads as TGTGCCAGTAGTATCCGTGATACGCAGTATTTT. The full variable domain, in which reference TRBV19 and TRBJ2-3 provide the parts outside the CDR3, is DGGITQSPKYLFRKEGQNVTLSCEQNLNHDAMYWYRQDPGQGLRLIYYSQIVNDFQKGDIAEGYSVSREKKESFPLTVTSAQKNPTAFYLCASSIRDTQYFGPGTRLTVL.

This clonotype was recorded at least ten times. V is TRBV6-1 and J is TRBJ2-2; D is ambiguous. The length of the CDR3 is 14 residues. V lost 10 bases, J lost 2 bases, and 14 bases lay in between. The germline CDR1 and CDR2 sequences are MNHNS and SASEGT. This CDR3 is CATTLTRNTGELFF. The CDR3 region has the DNA TGTGCCACCACACTAACCCGAAACACCGGGGAGCTGTTTTTT.

This clonotype was detected only a few times. The chain is built from TRBV20-1 and TRBJ1-6; a weak D match, TRBD1 (5 bases). Germline lookup yields CDR1 DFQATT and CDR2 SNEGSKA (reference sequence). This CDR3 comprises 15 residues. V was shortened by 5 bases and J by 9 bases, with 20 bases between the two germline ends. CDR3 protein: CSAPGARAVASPLHF. CDR3 sequence (DNA): TGCAGTGCTCCTGGGGCGAGGGCAGTTGCTTCACCCCTCCACTTT.

This chain joins TRBV2 and TRBJ1-5; D is undetermined. The length of the CDR3 is 16 residues. V was trimmed by 5 bases and J by 11 bases, leaving 25 bases between them. The germline gives CDR1 SNHLY, CDR2 FYNNEI. The CDR3 region has the DNA TGTGCCAGCAGTCGAGGGTTAGCGGGCGCGGGAGAGACCCAGCATTTT. Translated: CASSRGLAGAGETQHF.

This clonotype was recorded many times. The rearrangement joins TRBV19 to TRBJ2-5; 7 nucleotides match TRBD2. The germline CDR1 and CDR2 sequences are LNHDA and SQIVND (reference sequence). V lost 3 bases to trimming and J lost 5 bases; unmatched junction nucleotides: 12. The CDR3 spans 16 residues. CDR3 DNA: TGTGCCAGTAGTATTCGAACGGGAGGAGGTGGGGAGACCCAGTACTTC. Protein: CASSIRTGGGGETQYF.

This clonotype was seen repeatedly, ten times or more. The chain uses TRBV19 and TRBJ1-6; weak D call: TRBD1 (6 bases). The V end lost 5 bases, the J end lost 4 bases, and 18 bases lay between the germline ends. The CDR3 consists of 17 residues. Germline CDR1 and CDR2: LNHDA and SQIVND (reference sequence). The CDR3 DNA reads TGTGCCAGTAGTCCTCGACTTGGACAGTTATATAATTCACCCCTCCACTTT. Encoded protein: CASSPRLGQLYNSPLHF.

This clonotype was seen repeatedly, ten times or more. The V call is TRBV12-3 or TRBV12-4, the J call TRBJ2-3, with TRBD2 identical over 12 bases. V gave up 3 bases and J gave up 5 bases; unmatched junction bases: 12. There are 18 residues in the CDR3. CDR3 loop: CASSFIGLAGMRQDTQYF. CDR3 nucleotides: TGTGCCAGCAGTTTCATCGGACTAGCGGGAATGCGTCAAGATACGCAGTATTTT.

Many counts were recorded for this clonotype. This rearrangement joins TRBV15 to TRBJ2-5; D is tentatively TRBD1 or TRBD2 (5 bases each). The CDR3 is 15 amino acids. The V gene's germline CDR1 is LNHNV and CDR2 YYDKDF (reference sequence). V lost 0 bases, J lost 4 bases, and 12 bases lay in between. CDR3 sequence reads: CATSRDRGGGETQYF. Written as DNA, the CDR3 is TGTGCCACCAGCAGAGATCGGGGTGGGGGAGAGACCCAGTACTTC.

The chain is built from TRBV6-2 or TRBV6-3 and TRBJ2-2; 10 bases align to TRBD2. The V segment lost 4 bases and the J segment 0 bases; nucleotides outside the gene matches: 5. There are 17 residues in the CDR3. Germline values: CDR1 MNHEY, CDR2 SVGEGT. For the CDR3, the DNA is TGTGCCAGCAGTTGGGGAGCGGGGGGGCCGAACACCGGGGAGCTGTTTTTT. As protein: CASSWGAGGPNTGELFF.